This T cell receptor beta chain is drawn from a study of cytomegalovirus exposure and HLA in healthy donors (dated by TCRdb to the late 2010s). With regard to the full study: According to a later analysis, the 110 or so validation repertoires were produced on the same platform as the 666 repertoires of the first cohort. The aim of the study was to test whether cataloging public T cell receptors could identify signatures of past pathogen exposure. High-throughput TCR immunosequencing, statistical association of individual TCRs with disease status, and machine learning were combined to predict cytomegalovirus infection status. In addition to the first cohort of 500 to 850 subjects, a separate validation cohort of under 150 different subjects was used. On the study overall, not on this receptor specifically: A total of roughly 160 TCR beta chains were listed by the study as associated with cytomegalovirus. Three of the identified cytomegalovirus-associated TCR beta chains were confirmed in vitro to be specific for cytomegalovirus antigens. According to the authors, the approach could potentially be generalized to other disease states and immunological phenotypes. While some public TCRs were present in many individuals, most TCR sequences turned up only very rarely across donors. Subsequent analysis determined that TCRs grouped into clusters in the first cohort also showed a tendency toward co-occurrence across the approximately 120 validation repertoires, and approximately 94% of cluster scores exceeded 0. A later analysis had no HLA typing for the validation cohort, so co-occurrence there was scored across all 110 or so repertoires. In both the original and validation cohorts, the classifier was reported to diagnose cytomegalovirus status with high specificity and sensitivity.

Separate from the roughly 650-subject first cohort, the validation cohort of roughly 130 subjects was the group to which the donors belonged. The germline V gene encodes CDR1 LNHDA and CDR2 SQIVND (reference sequence). Measured from the cysteine to the phenylalanine, the CDR3 is 14 residues long. Only the CDR3 portion is preserved as DNA: 42 bases, with reading frame beginning at the first base. Germline trimming: 4 bases from V, 6 bases from J; junction bases outside gene matches: 8. On this clone: The antigen it binds to is not known. Per-nucleotide qualities are absent, and no much larger clonotype sits a single base away.

The library was built by means of the immunoSEQ multiplex PCR assay. In the source study's methods: A statistical classification framework was built to diagnose cytomegalovirus status from the catalog of TCR beta chain sequences. TCRdb holds this immuneACCESS table with in-frame rearrangements only. Some clones are missing; in checked studies, unresolved V genes explain under half, and the rest has no known cause. V and J calls and clone size follow that table, whereas D and trimming were derived from the DNA. A total of over 70,000 clones appear in this sample, around nine tenths of them only once. The ten largest make up 3.8% of the sample.

Recombination connected TRBV19 to TRBJ1-2, with 7 bases matching TRBD1. The specimen was PBMCs. This sequence originates from a woman under 30 in good health and CMV-seropositive. The DNA sequence is TGTGCCAGTAGTAGACGGACAGGTGAAAATGGCTACACCTTC. This translates into CASSRRTGENGYTF.